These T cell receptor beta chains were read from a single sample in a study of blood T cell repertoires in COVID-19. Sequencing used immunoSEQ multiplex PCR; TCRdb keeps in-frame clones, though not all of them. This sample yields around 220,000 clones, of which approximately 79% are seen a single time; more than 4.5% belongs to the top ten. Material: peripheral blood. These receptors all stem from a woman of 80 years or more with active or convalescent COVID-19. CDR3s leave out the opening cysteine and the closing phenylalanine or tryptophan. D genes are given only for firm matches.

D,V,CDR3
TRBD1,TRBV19,ASSSEQGASQPQH
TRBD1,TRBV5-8,ASSFGTVNQPQH
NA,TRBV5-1,ASSPSRGHNSPLH
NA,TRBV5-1,ASSLVGTNEKLF
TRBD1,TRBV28,ASSPLTGRSYEQY
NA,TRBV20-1,SVELSLRYT
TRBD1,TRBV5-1,ASSPPGQGNNEQF
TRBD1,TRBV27,ASSFDRGPTEAF
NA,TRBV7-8,ASSSGQPNTEAF
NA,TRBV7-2,ASSFDSANYGYT
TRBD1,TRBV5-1,ASSLFVTGDEKLF
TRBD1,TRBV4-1,ASSQGNRGSYNEQF